This T cell receptor beta chain originates from a study of cytomegalovirus exposure and HLA in healthy donors. It was with 60 Vbeta and 13 Jbeta primers that the PCR ran. Profiled with immunoSEQ multiplex PCR; TCRdb holds only in-frame clones, not every one. Of 95,000 to 110,000 clones in the sample, roughly 79% were seen once. Germline lookup yields CDR1 SGDLS and CDR2 YYNGEE. Trimming removed 0 bases from V and 4 bases from J, with 17 bases in between. This CDR3 spans 17 amino acids. Study results and limitations: For cytomegalovirus status, the classifier reportedly gave diagnoses with high specificity and sensitivity. TCR beta sequences reportedly predicted most subjects' HLA-A and HLA-B alleles accurately. In a later analysis, at a false discovery rate of 0.05, approximately 18,000 TCR beta sequences were associated with HLA alleles. In a later analysis, a missense DCLRE1C variant was linked to TCR beta V- and J-gene trimming.

Concerning this clone: Its specificity is unknown.

The TCR sequence derives from a man aged 60 to 69 in good health and CMV-seropositive. Sequenced: PBMCs. The chain is built from TRBV9 and TRBJ2-4; weak D call: TRBD1 (5 bases). This CDR3 is CASSVDSGQGIKNIQYF. The CDR3 bases are TGTGCCAGCAGCGTAGATTCAGGTCAGGGTATAAAAAACATTCAGTACTTC.